This T cell receptor (beta chain) was sequenced for a study of blood T cell repertoires in COVID-19. The wider study: Sites in the United States, Italy and Spain provided acute and convalescent COVID-19 samples.

V was trimmed by 4 bases and J by 2 bases, leaving 11 bases between them. The CDR3 totals 15 residues. Recovery among Cohort 3 donors was established by two negative PCRs, clearance, or symptom resolution. Assay used: immunoSEQ multiplex PCR; TCRdb lists only in-frame clones, some missing. The sample lists hundreds of thousands of clones; over 75% were seen once. The receptor comes from a man aged 18 to 30 who had recovered from COVID-19. This sequence joins TRBV23-1 and TRBJ2-2; perhaps TRBD2 as D (5 bases). TRBV23-1 carries the ORF label, with uncertain function. The sample taken for sequencing was PBMCs or T cells enriched from blood (not recorded which). CDR3 residues: CASSRRNSNTGELFF. The CDR3 nucleotides are TGCGCCAGCAGTCGGAGGAACAGTAACACCGGGGAGCTGTTTTTT.